One sample yielded the 8 T cell receptor beta chains listed below, sequenced in a study of shared clonotypes between healthy human individuals. Measured with immunoSEQ multiplex PCR; TCRdb has only the in-frame clones, and not every one. The table includes some 2,400,000 clones, around 95% detected once. Input material: naive CD4+ T cells sorted from blood. Indicated subset: CD45RA+ positively selected. The receptors stem from a man between 18 and 35 years old in good health.

This clone came up once. The chain is built from TRBV5-4 and TRBJ2-3; weak D call: TRBD1 (5 bases). The CDR3 has 12 amino acids. V shed 6 bases and J shed 0 bases, with 5 bases lying between them. CDR1 is SGHNT and CDR2 is YYREEE in the germline V gene (reference sequence). This CDR3 reads CASTGSTDTQYF. The CDR3 DNA reads TGTGCCAGCACAGGGAGCACAGATACGCAGTATTTT.

This clone has a single count. The rearrangement joins TRBV7-9 to TRBJ2-1; D is uncertain. The CDR3 runs to 14 residues. Trimming removed 2 bases at V and 9 bases at J, with 14 bases between. The germline gives CDR1 SEHNR, CDR2 FQNEAQ (reference sequence). The CDR3 DNA is TGTGCCAGCAGCTTATCCCCCACCCATGGTGAGCAGTTCTTC. Protein sequence: CASSLSPTHGEQFF.

This clone was picked up one time. DNA of the CDR3: TGTGCCAGCAGCACCGGGACCACTCGGGAAACCCAGTACTTC. Translated: CASSTGTTRETQYF. The chain links TRBV7-2 to TRBJ2-5; the D gene could be TRBD1 or TRBD2 (5 bases each). Trimming took 5 bases from V and 8 from J, leaving 18 bases between them. This CDR3 comprises 14 residues. CDR1 and CDR2 (germline): SGHTA, FQGNSA.

The CDR3 nucleotides are TGTGCCAGCAGTCCGATGCAGGGGGACGAGCAGTACTTC. This translates into CASSPMQGDEQYF. V usage is TRBV27 and J usage is TRBJ2-7, with 7 bases fitting TRBD1. V trimming: 5 bases; J trimming: 5 bases; junction bases outside the gene matches: 6. The CDR3 extends over 13 amino acids. Germline assignment: CDR1 MNHEY and CDR2 SMNVEV (reference sequence).

This clone was seen more than once but under ten times. This rearrangement joins TRBV30 to TRBJ1-6; 8 nucleotides line up with TRBD1. Per germline, CDR1 GTSNPN and CDR2 SVGIG (reference sequence). The V and J ends lost 5 bases and 8 bases, in that order; junction bases with no gene match: 8. The CDR3 covers 14 residues. The CDR3 here is CAWGPDRGYSPLHF. The DNA for the CDR3 is TGTGCCTGGGGACCAGACAGGGGTTATTCACCCCTCCACTTT.

This clone is a singleton in its sample. The chain has TRBV4-3 and TRBJ2-1; TRBD2 matches at 11 bases. This CDR3 has 17 amino acids. Germline V lookup: CDR1 LGHNA, CDR2 YSLEER. The junction had 1 base not matched to a gene; V was cut back by 0 bases and J by 0 bases. The CDR3 region is CASSQDGTSGSYNEQFF. The CDR3, as DNA: TGCGCCAGCAGCCAAGATGGGACTAGCGGCTCCTACAATGAGCAGTTCTTC.

The chain employs TRBV4-3 and TRBJ1-2, with a possible D match to TRBD1 (5 bases). V was cut by 0 bases and J by 7 bases, with 12 bases left in between. This CDR3 is 14 amino acids long. Germline assignment: CDR1 LGHNA and CDR2 YSLEER. The CDR3 is CASSQDRQTAGYTF. In DNA, the CDR3 is TGCGCCAGCAGCCAAGATCGACAGACCGCTGGCTACACCTTC.

The chain has TRBV7-8 and TRBJ2-5, with no clear D. Germline CDR1 reads SGHVS; CDR2 reads FQNEAQ. V lost 5 bases, J lost 2 bases, and 9 bases lay in between. This CDR3 contains 13 residues. CDR3 coding DNA: TGTGCCAGCAGCCGGCCGGATCAAGAGACCCAGTACTTC. Its protein is CASSRPDQETQYF.